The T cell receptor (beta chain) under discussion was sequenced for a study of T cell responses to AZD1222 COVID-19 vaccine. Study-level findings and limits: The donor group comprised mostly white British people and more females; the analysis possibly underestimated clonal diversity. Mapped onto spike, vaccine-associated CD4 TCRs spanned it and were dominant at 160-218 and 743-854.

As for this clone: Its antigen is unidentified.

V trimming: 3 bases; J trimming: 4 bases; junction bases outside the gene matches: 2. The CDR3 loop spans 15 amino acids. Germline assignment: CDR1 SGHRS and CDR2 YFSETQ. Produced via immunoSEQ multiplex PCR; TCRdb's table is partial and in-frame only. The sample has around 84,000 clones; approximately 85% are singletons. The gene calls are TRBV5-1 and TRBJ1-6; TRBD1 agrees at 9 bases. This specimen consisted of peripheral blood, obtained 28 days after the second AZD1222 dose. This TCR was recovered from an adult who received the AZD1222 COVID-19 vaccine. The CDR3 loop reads CASSWTGEYNSPLHF. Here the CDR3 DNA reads TGCGCCAGCAGCTGGACAGGGGAATATAATTCACCCCTCCACTTT.